This TCR beta chain was observed in a study of blood T cell repertoires in COVID-19. Authors' methods: Scientists estimated how many nucleated cells there were by amplifying reference gene primers. TCRdb's table, derived via immunoSEQ multiplex PCR, lists solely in-frame clones and lacks some. The D gene and trimming were derived from the DNA, and the V and J assignments and clone size from that table. The sample yields around 140,000 clones, over 80% seen once. This clone was seen a single time. V lost 6 bases and J 4 bases, leaving 7 bases between the germline ends. Germline V gene sequence: CDR1 LNHDA, CDR2 SQIVND (reference sequence). CDR3 length: 12 residues.

The TCR originated in a man aged 50-59 years who had recovered from COVID-19. What was sequenced was peripheral blood. V and J are TRBV19 and TRBJ1-5; no firm D call. The CDR3: CASRERNQPQHF. CDR3 nucleotides: TGTGCCAGTAGGGAGAGGAATCAGCCCCAGCATTTT.